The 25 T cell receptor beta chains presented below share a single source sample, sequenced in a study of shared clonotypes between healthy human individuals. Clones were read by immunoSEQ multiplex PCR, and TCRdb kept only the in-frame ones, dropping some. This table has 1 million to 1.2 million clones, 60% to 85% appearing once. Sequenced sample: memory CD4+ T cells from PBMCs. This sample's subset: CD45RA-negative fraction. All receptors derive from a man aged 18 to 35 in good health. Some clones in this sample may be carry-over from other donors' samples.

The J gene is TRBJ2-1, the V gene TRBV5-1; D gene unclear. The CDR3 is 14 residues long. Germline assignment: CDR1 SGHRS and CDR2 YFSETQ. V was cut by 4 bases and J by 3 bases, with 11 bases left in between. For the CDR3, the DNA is TGCGCCAGCAGCATTGTTCAAGTCTACAATGAGCAGTTCTTC. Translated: CASSIVQVYNEQFF.

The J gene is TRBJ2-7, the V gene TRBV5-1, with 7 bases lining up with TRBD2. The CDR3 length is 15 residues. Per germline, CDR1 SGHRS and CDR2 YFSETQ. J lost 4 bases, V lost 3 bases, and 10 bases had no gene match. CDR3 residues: CASSSMAGELYEQYF. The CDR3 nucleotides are TGCGCCAGCAGCTCCATGGCGGGAGAATTGTACGAGCAGTACTTC.

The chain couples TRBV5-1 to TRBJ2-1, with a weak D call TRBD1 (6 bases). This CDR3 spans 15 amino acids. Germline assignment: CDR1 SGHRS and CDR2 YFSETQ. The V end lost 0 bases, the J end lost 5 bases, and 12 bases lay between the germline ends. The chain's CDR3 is CASSLAPGAHNEQFF. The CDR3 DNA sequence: TGCGCCAGCAGCTTGGCGCCAGGGGCCCACAATGAGCAGTTCTTC.

As DNA, the CDR3 is TGTGCCAGCAGCCCCTCGGGGGCCCCTGGCACAGATACGCAGTATTTT. Residues: CASSPSGAPGTDTQYF. V and J are TRBV5-4 and TRBJ2-3, with D tentatively TRBD1 or TRBD2 (6 bases each). CDR3 length: 16 amino acids. In germline, CDR1 is SGHNT, CDR2 YYREEE (reference sequence). Trimming pared 4 bases from V and 1 base from J, leaving 16 bases between.

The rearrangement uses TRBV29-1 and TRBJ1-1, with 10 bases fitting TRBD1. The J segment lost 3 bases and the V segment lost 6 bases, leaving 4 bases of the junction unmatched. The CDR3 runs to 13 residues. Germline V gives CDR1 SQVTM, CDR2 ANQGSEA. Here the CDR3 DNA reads TGCAGCGTACGACAGGGGGCCCACACTGAAGCTTTCTTT. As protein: CSVRQGAHTEAFF.

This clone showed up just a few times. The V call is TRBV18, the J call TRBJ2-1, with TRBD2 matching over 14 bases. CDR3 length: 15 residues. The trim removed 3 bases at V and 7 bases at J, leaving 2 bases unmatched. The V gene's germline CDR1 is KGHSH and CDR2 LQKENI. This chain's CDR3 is CASSPGLAGENEQFF. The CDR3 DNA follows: TGTGCCAGCTCACCGGGACTAGCGGGGGAGAATGAGCAGTTCTTC. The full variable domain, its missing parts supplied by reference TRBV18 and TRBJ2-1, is NAGVMQNPRHLVRRRGQEARLRCSPMKGHSHVYWYRQLPEEGLKFMVYLQKENIIDESGMPKERFSAEFPKEGPSILRIQQVVRGDSAAYFCASSPGLAGENEQFFGPGTRLTVL.

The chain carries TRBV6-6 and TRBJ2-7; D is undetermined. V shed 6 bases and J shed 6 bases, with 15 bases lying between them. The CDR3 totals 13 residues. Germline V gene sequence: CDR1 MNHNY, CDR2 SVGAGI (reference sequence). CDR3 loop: CASSGRSWGEQYF. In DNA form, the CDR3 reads TGTGCCAGCAGCGGACGGAGCTGGGGCGAGCAGTACTTC.

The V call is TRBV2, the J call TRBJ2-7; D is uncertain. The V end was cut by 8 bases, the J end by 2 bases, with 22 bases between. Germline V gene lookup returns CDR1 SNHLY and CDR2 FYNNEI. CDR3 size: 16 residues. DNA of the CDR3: TGTGCCAGCCGTCGTATGCTGGGAAGCAGCCCCTACGAGCAGTACTTC. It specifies CASRRMLGSSPYEQYF.

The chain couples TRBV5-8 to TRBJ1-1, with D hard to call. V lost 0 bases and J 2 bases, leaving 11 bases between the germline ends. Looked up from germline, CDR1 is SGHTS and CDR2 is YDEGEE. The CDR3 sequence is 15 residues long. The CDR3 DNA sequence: TGTGCCAGCAGCTTGGGGCGGCAACCTAACACTGAAGCTTTCTTT. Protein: CASSLGRQPNTEAFF.

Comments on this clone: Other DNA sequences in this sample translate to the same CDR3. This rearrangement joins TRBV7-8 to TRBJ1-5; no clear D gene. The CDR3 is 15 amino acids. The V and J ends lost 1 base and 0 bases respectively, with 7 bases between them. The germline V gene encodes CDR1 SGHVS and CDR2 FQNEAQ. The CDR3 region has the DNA TGTGCCAGCAGCTTAGTAGCTAATAGCAATCAGCCCCAGCATTTT. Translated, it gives CASSLVANSNQPQHF.

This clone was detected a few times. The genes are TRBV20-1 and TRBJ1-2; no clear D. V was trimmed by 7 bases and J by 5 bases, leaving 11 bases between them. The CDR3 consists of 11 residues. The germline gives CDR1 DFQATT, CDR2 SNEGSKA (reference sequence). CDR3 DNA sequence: TGCAGTGTTTACAGTCGGTATGGCTACACCTTC. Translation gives CSVYSRYGYTF.

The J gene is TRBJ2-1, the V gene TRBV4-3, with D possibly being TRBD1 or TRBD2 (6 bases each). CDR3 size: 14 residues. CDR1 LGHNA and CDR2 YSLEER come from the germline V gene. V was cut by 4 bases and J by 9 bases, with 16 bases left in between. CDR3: CASSLEGGGREQFF. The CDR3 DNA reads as TGCGCCAGCAGCCTTGAAGGGGGAGGACGTGAGCAGTTCTTC.

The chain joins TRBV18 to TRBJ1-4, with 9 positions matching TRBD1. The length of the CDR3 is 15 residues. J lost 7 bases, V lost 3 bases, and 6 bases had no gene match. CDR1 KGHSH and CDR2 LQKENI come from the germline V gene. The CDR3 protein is CASSPRGQGPEKLFF. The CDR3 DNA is TGTGCCAGCTCACCGCGAGGACAGGGGCCTGAAAAACTGTTTTTT. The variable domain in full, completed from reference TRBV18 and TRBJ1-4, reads NAGVMQNPRHLVRRRGQEARLRCSPMKGHSHVYWYRQLPEEGLKFMVYLQKENIIDESGMPKERFSAEFPKEGPSILRIQQVVRGDSAAYFCASSPRGQGPEKLFFGSGTQLSVL.

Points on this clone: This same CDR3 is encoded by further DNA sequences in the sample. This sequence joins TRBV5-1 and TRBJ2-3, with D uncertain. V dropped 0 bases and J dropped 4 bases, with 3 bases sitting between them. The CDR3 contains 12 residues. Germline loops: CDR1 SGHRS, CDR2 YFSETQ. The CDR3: CASSLGSDTQYF. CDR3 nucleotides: TGCGCCAGCAGCTTGGGGTCAGATACGCAGTATTTT.

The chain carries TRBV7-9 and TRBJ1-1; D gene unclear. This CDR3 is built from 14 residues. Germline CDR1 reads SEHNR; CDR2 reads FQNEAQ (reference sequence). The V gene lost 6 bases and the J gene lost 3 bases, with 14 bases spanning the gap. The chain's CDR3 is CASSPNPGYTEAFF. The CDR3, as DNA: TGTGCCAGCAGTCCTAACCCCGGGTACACTGAAGCTTTCTTT.

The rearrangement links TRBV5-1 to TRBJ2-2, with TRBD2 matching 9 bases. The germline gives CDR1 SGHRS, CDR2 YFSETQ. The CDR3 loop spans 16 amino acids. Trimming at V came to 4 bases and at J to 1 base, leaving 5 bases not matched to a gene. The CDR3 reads CASSAGLALNTGELFF. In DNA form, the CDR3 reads TGCGCCAGCAGCGCAGGACTAGCGCTGAACACCGGGGAGCTGTTTTTT.

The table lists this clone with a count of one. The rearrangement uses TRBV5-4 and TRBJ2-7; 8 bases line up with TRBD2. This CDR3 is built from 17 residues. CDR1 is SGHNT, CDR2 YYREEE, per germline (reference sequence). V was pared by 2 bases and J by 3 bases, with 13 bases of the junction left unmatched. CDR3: CASSLRLAGSLFYEQYF. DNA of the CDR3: TGTGCCAGCAGCTTACGGCTAGCGGGCAGCCTTTTCTACGAGCAGTACTTC.

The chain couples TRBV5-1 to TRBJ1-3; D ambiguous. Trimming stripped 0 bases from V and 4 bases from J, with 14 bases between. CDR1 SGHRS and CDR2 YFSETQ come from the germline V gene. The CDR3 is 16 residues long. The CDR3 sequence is CASSLAPNRLGNTIYF. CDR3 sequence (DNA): TGCGCCAGCAGCTTGGCCCCCAACAGACTGGGAAACACCATATATTTT.

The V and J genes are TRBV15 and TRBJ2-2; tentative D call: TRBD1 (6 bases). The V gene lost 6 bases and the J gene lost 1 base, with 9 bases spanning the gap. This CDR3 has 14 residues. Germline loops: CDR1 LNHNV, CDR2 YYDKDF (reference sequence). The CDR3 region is CATRSQGNTGELFF. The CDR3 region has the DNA TGTGCCACCAGGTCACAGGGGAACACCGGGGAGCTGTTTTTT.

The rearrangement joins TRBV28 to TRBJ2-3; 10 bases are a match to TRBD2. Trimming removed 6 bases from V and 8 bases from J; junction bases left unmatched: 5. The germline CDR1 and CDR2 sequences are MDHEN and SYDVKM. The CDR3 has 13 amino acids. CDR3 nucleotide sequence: TGTGCCAGCAGACCTAGCGGGAGCGGTACGCAGTATTTT. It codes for CASRPSGSGTQYF.

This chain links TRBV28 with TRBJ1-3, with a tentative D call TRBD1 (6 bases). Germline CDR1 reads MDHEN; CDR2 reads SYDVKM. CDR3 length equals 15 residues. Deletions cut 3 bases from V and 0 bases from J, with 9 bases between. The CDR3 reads CASSLYRDSGNTIYF. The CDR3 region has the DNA TGTGCCAGCAGTTTGTACAGGGACTCTGGAAACACCATATATTTT.

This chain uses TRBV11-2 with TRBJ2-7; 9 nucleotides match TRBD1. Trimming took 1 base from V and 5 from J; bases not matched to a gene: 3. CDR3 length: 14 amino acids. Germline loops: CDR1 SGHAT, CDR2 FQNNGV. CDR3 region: CASSLGTGADEQYF. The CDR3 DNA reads TGTGCCAGCAGCTTAGGGACAGGGGCCGACGAGCAGTACTTC.

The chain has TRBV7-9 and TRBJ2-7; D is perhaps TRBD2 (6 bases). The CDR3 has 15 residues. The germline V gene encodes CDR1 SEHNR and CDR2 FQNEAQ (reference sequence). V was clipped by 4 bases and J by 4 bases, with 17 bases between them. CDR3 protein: CASSSTGTWDYEQYF. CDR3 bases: TGTGCCAGCAGCTCTACCGGGACTTGGGATTACGAGCAGTACTTC.

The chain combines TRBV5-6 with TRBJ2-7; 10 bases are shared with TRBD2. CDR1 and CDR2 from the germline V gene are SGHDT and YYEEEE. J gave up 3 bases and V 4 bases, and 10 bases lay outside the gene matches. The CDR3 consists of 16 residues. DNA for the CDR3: TGTGCCAGCAGCGATCCCCTAGCGGGAGATCTCTACGAGCAGTACTTC. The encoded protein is CASSDPLAGDLYEQYF.

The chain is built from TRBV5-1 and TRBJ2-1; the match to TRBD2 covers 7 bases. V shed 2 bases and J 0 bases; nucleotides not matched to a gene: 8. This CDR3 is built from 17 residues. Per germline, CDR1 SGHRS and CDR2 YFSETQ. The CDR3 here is CASSFRPAGSSYNEQFF. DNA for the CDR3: TGCGCCAGCAGCTTTCGCCCAGCGGGGAGCTCCTACAATGAGCAGTTCTTC. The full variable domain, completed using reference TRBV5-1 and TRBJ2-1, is KAGVTQTPRYLIKTRGQQVTLSCSPISGHRSVSWYQQTPGQGLQFLFEYFSETQRNKGNFPGRFSGRQFSNSRSEMNVSTLELGDSALYLCASSFRPAGSSYNEQFFGPGTRLTVL.